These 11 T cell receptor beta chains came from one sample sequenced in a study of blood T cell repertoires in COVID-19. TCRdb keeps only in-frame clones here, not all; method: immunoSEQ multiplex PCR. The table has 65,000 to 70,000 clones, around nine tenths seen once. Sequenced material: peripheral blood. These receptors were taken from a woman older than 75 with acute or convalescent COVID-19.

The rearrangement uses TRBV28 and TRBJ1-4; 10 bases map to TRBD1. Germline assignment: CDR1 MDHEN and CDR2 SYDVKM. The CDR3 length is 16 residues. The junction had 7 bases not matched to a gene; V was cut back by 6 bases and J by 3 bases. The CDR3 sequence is CASSRTGGAANEKLFF. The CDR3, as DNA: TGTGCCAGCAGCCGGACAGGGGGTGCGGCTAATGAAAAACTGTTTTTT.

CDR3 amino acids: CASSVATGSYEQYF. In DNA, the CDR3 is TGTGCCAGCAGCGTAGCTACGGGCTCCTACGAGCAGTACTTC. The chain uses TRBV9 and TRBJ2-7; no definite D call. V was clipped by 0 bases and J by 0 bases, with 7 bases between them. The CDR3 has 14 residues. The germline CDR1 and CDR2 sequences are SGDLS and YYNGEE.

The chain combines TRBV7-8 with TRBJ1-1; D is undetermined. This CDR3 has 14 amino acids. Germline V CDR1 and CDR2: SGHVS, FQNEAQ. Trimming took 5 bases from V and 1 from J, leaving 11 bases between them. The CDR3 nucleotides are TGTGCCAGCAGCACCGGGATTGGGAACACTGAAGCTTTCTTT. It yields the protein CASSTGIGNTEAFF. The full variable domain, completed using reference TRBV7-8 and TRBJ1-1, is GAGVSQSPRYKVAKRGQDVALRCDPISGHVSLFWYQQALGQGPEFLTYFQNEAQLDKSGLPSDRFFAERPEGSVSTLKIQRTQQEDSAVYLCASSTGIGNTEAFFGQGTRLTVV.

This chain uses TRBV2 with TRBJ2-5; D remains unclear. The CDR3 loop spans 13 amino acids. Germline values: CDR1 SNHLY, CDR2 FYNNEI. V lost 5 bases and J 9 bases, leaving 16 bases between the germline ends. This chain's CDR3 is CASSHTPTSSQYF. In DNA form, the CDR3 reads TGTGCCAGCAGTCACACCCCGACATCCTCCCAGTACTTC. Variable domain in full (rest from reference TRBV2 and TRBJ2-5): EPEVTQTPSHQVTQMGQEVILRCVPISNHLYFYWYRQILGQKVEFLVSFYNNEISEKSEIFDDQFSVERPDGSNFTLKIRSTKLEDSAMYFCASSHTPTSSQYFGPGTRLLVL.

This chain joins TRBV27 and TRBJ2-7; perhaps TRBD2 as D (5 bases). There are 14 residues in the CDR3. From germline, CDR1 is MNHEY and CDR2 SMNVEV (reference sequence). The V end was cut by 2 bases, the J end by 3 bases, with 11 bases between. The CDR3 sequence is CASSLAPRGYEQYF. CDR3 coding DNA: TGTGCCAGCAGTTTAGCGCCTCGGGGCTACGAGCAGTACTTC.

The CDR3: CASSVALTLGGNTIYF. As DNA, the CDR3 is TGTGCCAGCAGCGTAGCTTTGACTCTGGGTGGAAACACCATATATTTT. The rearrangement links TRBV9 to TRBJ1-3; D gene ambiguous. Germline lookup yields CDR1 SGDLS and CDR2 YYNGEE. With 0 bases removed from V and 3 bases from J, the gap between germline ends came to 13 bases. This CDR3 comprises 16 residues.

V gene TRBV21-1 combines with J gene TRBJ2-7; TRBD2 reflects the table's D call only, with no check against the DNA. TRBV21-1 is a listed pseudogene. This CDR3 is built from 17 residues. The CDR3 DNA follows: TGTGCCAGCAGCAAAGAACCTGTGTGGCGGGAGAAGTTGGAGCAGTACTTC. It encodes CASSKEPVWREKLEQYF.

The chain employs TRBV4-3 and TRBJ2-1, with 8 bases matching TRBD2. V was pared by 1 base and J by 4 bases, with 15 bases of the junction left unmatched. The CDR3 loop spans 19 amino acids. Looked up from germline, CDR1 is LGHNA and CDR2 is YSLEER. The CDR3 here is CASSQAPRDGRVAYNEQFF. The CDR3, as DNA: TGCGCCAGCAGCCAAGCCCCTCGGGACGGGAGGGTCGCTTACAATGAGCAGTTCTTC.

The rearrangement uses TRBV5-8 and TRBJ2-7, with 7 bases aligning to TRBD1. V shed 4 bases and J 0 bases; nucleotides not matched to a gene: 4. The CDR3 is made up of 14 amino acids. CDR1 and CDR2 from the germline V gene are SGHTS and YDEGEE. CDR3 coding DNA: TGTGCCAGCAGCCAGGGACAGTTCTCCTACGAGCAGTACTTC. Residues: CASSQGQFSYEQYF.

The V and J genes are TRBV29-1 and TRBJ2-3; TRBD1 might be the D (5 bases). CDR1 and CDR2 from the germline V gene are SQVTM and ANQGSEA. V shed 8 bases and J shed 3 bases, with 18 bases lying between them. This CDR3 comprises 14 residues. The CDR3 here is CSTWGTGGTDTQYF. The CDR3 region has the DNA TGCAGCACATGGGGCACGGGCGGAACAGATACGCAGTATTTT.

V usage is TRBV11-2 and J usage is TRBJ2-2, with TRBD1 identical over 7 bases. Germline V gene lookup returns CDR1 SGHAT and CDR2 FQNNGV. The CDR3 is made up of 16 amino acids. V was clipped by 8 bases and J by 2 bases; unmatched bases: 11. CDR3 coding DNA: TGTGCCAGCCGACCACCGGGACAGCGAAACACCGGGGAGCTGTTTTTT. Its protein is CASRPPGQRNTGELFF.